Following are 3 T cell receptor beta chains from one sample sequenced in a study of blood T cell repertoires in COVID-19. Sequencing was performed with immunoSEQ multiplex PCR; in TCRdb, only in-frame clones are kept and a portion is missing. The table includes about 92,000 clones, 85% detected once. The sequenced sample consisted of peripheral blood. These receptors all come from a man older than 75 with acute or convalescent COVID-19.

This clone came up once. The chain couples TRBV2 to TRBJ1-2, with D possibly matching TRBD1 (6 bases). The V end was cut by 3 bases, the J end by 4 bases, with 15 bases between. The germline V gene has CDR1 SNHLY and CDR2 FYNNEI. The CDR3 runs to 15 residues. DNA for the CDR3: TGTGCCAGCAGTGACGGGGACAACCGGGTCTATGGCTACACCTTC. Amino acid sequence: CASSDGDNRVYGYTF.

The chain uses TRBV3-1 (or the pseudogene TRBV3-2) and TRBJ2-5; 9 bases match TRBD1. Unmatched junction bases numbered 6, after V lost 3 bases and J lost 1 base. Germline values: CDR1 LGHDT, CDR2 YNNKEL (reference sequence). The CDR3 covers 16 residues. This CDR3 reads CASSHRQGVTQETQYF. Written as DNA, the CDR3 is TGTGCCAGCAGCCACCGACAGGGGGTAACCCAAGAGACCCAGTACTTC.

V and J are TRBV5-4 and TRBJ2-1; 7 nucleotides match TRBD1. Germline loops: CDR1 SGHNT, CDR2 YYREEE (reference sequence). J was trimmed by 0 bases and V by 3 bases; bases with no gene match: 0. This CDR3 comprises 14 residues. CDR3 nucleotides: TGTGCCAGCAGCTGGACAGGCTCCTACAATGAGCAGTTCTTC. Translation gives CASSWTGSYNEQFF.